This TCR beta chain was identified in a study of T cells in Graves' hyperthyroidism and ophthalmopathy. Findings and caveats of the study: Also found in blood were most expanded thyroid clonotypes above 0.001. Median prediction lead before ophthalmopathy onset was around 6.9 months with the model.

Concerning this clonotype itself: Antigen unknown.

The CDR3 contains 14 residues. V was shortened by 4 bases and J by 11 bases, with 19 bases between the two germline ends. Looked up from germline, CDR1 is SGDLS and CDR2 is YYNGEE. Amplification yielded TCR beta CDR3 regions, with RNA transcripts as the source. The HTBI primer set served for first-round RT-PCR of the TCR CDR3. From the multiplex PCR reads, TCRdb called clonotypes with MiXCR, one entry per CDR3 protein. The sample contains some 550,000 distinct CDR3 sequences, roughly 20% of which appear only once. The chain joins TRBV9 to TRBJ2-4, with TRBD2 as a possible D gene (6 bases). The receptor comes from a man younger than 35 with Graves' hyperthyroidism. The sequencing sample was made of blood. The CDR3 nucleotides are TGTGCCAGCAGCCGCGCTAGTCGGGAGAGGGTTCAGTACTTC. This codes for CASSRASRERVQYF.